Presented here are 17 T cell receptor beta chains from one specimen sequenced in a study of early T cells in non-severe SARS-CoV-2 infection. TCRdb used MiXCR to reprocess the 5' RACE reads, holding one entry per CDR3 protein. Found here are tens of thousands of distinct CDR3 sequences, 10% to 15% of them singletons; the top ten hold more than 5.5%. Sequenced: whole blood. Receptors originate from an adult who was a healthcare worker with PCR-confirmed SARS-CoV-2 infection or an uninfected control (not recorded which).

This clonotype came up many times. DNA of the CDR3: TGCAGTGCTAGGCTAGGGGGCAATCAGCCCCAGCATTTT. Its translation is CSARLGGNQPQHF. The chain employs TRBV20-1 and TRBJ1-5; tentative D call: TRBD1 (5 bases). Germline V lookup: CDR1 DFQATT, CDR2 SNEGSKA (reference sequence). The V end was cut by 3 bases, the J end by 2 bases, with 8 bases between. This CDR3 has 13 amino acids.

This clonotype was seen repeatedly, ten times or more. This rearrangement joins TRBV7-9 to TRBJ2-7; TRBD1 is a possible D gene (6 bases). The germline CDR1 and CDR2 sequences are SEHNR and FQNEAQ (reference sequence). Trimming stripped 1 base from V and 2 bases from J, with 9 bases between. The CDR3 is 14 residues long. The CDR3 DNA is TGTGCCAGCAGCTTAGGGACAGAGACCTACGAGCAGTACTTC. Translating gives CASSLGTETYEQYF. Filled out from reference TRBV7-9 and TRBJ2-7, the complete variable domain reads DTGVSQNPRHKITKRGQNVTFRCDPISEHNRLYWYRQTLGQGPEFLTYFQNEAQLEKSRLLSDRFSAERPKGSFSTLEIQRTEQGDSAMYLCASSLGTETYEQYFGPGTRLTVT.

This clonotype has only a few counts. J is TRBJ2-1 and V is TRBV29-1, with TRBD2 matching over 12 bases. The junction had 16 bases not matched to a gene; V was cut back by 6 bases and J by 7 bases. Germline CDR1 SQVTM, CDR2 ANQGSEA. The CDR3 covers 17 residues. In nucleotides, the CDR3 is TGCAGCGTGGAGAAGACTAGCGGGAGAGATTCGGGGAATGAGCAGTTCTTC. Protein sequence: CSVEKTSGRDSGNEQFF.

The V gene is TRBV20-1, the J gene TRBJ2-5, with D possibly TRBD2 on 6 matching bases. CDR3 length: 15 residues. Germline V CDR1 and CDR2: DFQATT, SNEGSKA (reference sequence). Trimming took 0 bases from V and 3 from J, leaving 14 bases between them. DNA of the CDR3: TGCAGTGCTAGAGATCTGCGCGGGAATGAAGAGACCCAGTACTTC. As protein: CSARDLRGNEETQYF.

This clonotype was found many times. This rearrangement joins TRBV5-1 to TRBJ1-5; no definite D call. Germline-derived CDR1 and CDR2 are SGHRS and YFSETQ. The V end lost 4 bases, the J end lost 0 bases, and 5 bases lay between the germline ends. CDR3 length: 13 amino acids. CDR3 sequence: CASSPDSNQPQHF. The DNA of the CDR3 is TGCGCCAGCAGCCCGGATAGCAATCAGCCCCAGCATTTT.

Many counts were recorded for this clonotype. The chain joins TRBV18 to TRBJ2-7; D perhaps matches TRBD1 (6 bases). The CDR3 contains 14 residues. V lost 5 bases to trimming and J lost 4 bases, with 15 bases between them. Germline lookup yields CDR1 KGHSH and CDR2 LQKENI. CDR3 amino acids: CASSIRQESYEQYF. CDR3 in DNA: TGTGCCAGCTCAATCCGACAGGAAAGTTACGAGCAGTACTTC.

This clonotype has just a few counts. The chain combines TRBV3-1 with TRBJ1-4; D not resolved. The CDR3 covers 14 residues. V was trimmed by 0 bases and J by 6 bases, leaving 8 bases between them. CDR1 and CDR2 from the germline V gene are LGHDT and YNNKEL (reference sequence). Here the CDR3 DNA reads TGTGCCAGCAGCCAAGAGAGGGCGGATGAAAAACTGTTTTTT. Protein sequence: CASSQERADEKLFF.

This clonotype has at least ten counts. The genes are TRBV29-1 and TRBJ1-1; no firm D call. Germline V CDR1 and CDR2: SQVTM, ANQGSEA. The CDR3 has 13 residues. The CDR3 reads CTISSVGNTEAFF. The CDR3 DNA is TGCACCATTAGCAGTGTCGGGAACACTGAAGCTTTCTTT.

This clonotype was observed a handful of times. V usage is TRBV3-1 and J usage is TRBJ1-2, with D perhaps matching TRBD1 (5 bases). V was pared by 0 bases and J by 7 bases, with 12 bases between. Per germline, CDR1 LGHDT and CDR2 YNNKEL (reference sequence). This CDR3 contains 14 residues. CDR3 region: CASSQDLTGRGYTF. The CDR3 coding sequence is TGTGCCAGCAGCCAAGATCTTACAGGTCGTGGCTACACCTTC.

This clonotype was observed at least ten times. The V call is TRBV9, the J call TRBJ1-1; no reliable D call. The CDR3 totals 14 residues. Between the trimmed V and J ends, which lost 2 bases and 0 bases, there was a span of 8 bases. Per germline, CDR1 SGDLS and CDR2 YYNGEE. CDR3: CASSVNVLNTEAFF. The CDR3 DNA follows: TGTGCCAGCAGCGTTAACGTCTTGAACACTGAAGCTTTCTTT.

This clonotype was seen a few times. The CDR3 protein is CAWSGTGGEKLFF. Written as DNA, the CDR3 is TGTGCCTGGAGTGGAACGGGAGGTGAAAAACTGTTTTTT. The V gene is TRBV30, the J gene TRBJ1-4; D is unresolved. The CDR3 consists of 13 residues. The germline V gene encodes CDR1 GTSNPN and CDR2 SVGIG (reference sequence). Between the trimmed V and J ends, which lost 1 base and 7 bases, there was a span of 10 bases.

This chain uses TRBV29-1 with TRBJ2-7, with 14 nucleotides matching TRBD2. The CDR3 covers 15 residues. Trimming took 4 bases from V and 0 from J; bases not matched to a gene: 2. Germline CDR1 reads SQVTM; CDR2 reads ANQGSEA. The CDR3 nucleotides read TGCAGCGTTGTAGGGACTAGCGGGAGCTCCTACGAGCAGTACTTC. Encoded protein: CSVVGTSGSSYEQYF.

Only a few counts were recorded for this clonotype. V is TRBV29-1 and J is TRBJ2-1; D possibly matches TRBD1 or TRBD2 (6 bases each). Germline V gene lookup returns CDR1 SQVTM and CDR2 ANQGSEA. V was trimmed by 4 bases and J by 6 bases, leaving 16 bases between them. This CDR3 spans 14 amino acids. The CDR3 sequence: CSVVSGGPGNEQFF. Written as DNA, the CDR3 is TGCAGCGTTGTTAGTGGGGGGCCTGGCAATGAGCAGTTCTTC.

This clonotype came up many times. This rearrangement joins TRBV5-1 to TRBJ2-7; perhaps TRBD2 as D (5 bases). CDR1 is SGHRS, CDR2 YFSETQ, per germline. The CDR3 runs 12 residues. V was trimmed by 0 bases and J by 7 bases, leaving 8 bases between them. CDR3 coding DNA: TGCGCCAGCAGCTTGGGGGAGAGGGAGCAGTACTTC. Translated: CASSLGEREQYF.

In this sample, this clonotype turned up many times. The gene calls are TRBV12-3 or TRBV12-4 and TRBJ2-3; TRBD1 is a possible D gene (5 bases). The V gene lost 3 bases and the J gene lost 0 bases, with 7 bases spanning the gap. The CDR3 length is 14 residues. The CDR3 sequence is CASSFRTSTDTQYF. CDR3 nucleotides: TGTGCCAGCAGTTTTAGGACAAGCACAGATACGCAGTATTTT.

This chain uses TRBV9 with TRBJ2-3, with a possible D match to TRBD2 (5 bases). Germline V gives CDR1 SGDLS, CDR2 YYNGEE. This CDR3 spans 18 amino acids. Trimming pared 0 bases from V and 2 bases from J, leaving 19 bases between. The CDR3 coding sequence is TGTGCCAGCAGCGTAGTCCCAGATCGGACTGAAAACACAGATACGCAGTATTTT. It translates to CASSVVPDRTENTDTQYF.

This clonotype was recorded many times. The chain couples TRBV7-8 to TRBJ2-7, with D perhaps matching TRBD1 (6 bases). The V and J ends lost 4 bases and 0 bases respectively, with 13 bases between them. From germline, CDR1 is SGHVS and CDR2 FQNEAQ. The CDR3 loop spans 15 amino acids. The CDR3 region is CASSYVQGPSYEQYF. DNA for the CDR3: TGTGCCAGCAGCTACGTCCAGGGGCCCTCCTACGAGCAGTACTTC. Full variable domain (rest looked up from reference TRBV7-8 and TRBJ2-7): GAGVSQSPRYKVAKRGQDVALRCDPISGHVSLFWYQQALGQGPEFLTYFQNEAQLDKSGLPSDRFFAERPEGSVSTLKIQRTQQEDSAVYLCASSYVQGPSYEQYFGPGTRLTVT.